Listed below are T cell receptor beta chains from one sample, sequenced in a study of blood T cell repertoires in COVID-19. Generated by immunoSEQ multiplex PCR, the TCRdb table keeps only in-frame clones and is missing some. The table shows 250,000 to 350,000 clones, with 75% to 90% occurring only once. Sequenced sample: peripheral blood. These receptors were collected from a woman in her twenties or thirties with active or convalescent COVID-19. Each CDR3 is given without its conserved first and last residue.

v_call	j_call	cdr3_length	cdr3_aa
TRBV9	TRBJ1-2	12	ASSASPNNYGYT
TRBV11-3	TRBJ2-7	12	ASSHSGGPYEQY
TRBV6-6	TRBJ1-5	10	ASKPEGQPQH
TRBV5-5	TRBJ1-2	11	ASSWGQGNGYT
TRBV2	TRBJ1-1	13	ASSEARSMNTEAF
TRBV7-2	TRBJ1-6	12	ASSKGQGNSPLH
TRBV30	TRBJ1-3	12	AWSVQAPGNTIY
TRBV10-3	TRBJ1-5	11	AISESENQPQH
TRBV27	TRBJ1-2	10	ASSRQGPRLT
TRBV9	TRBJ1-2	15	ASSARWTGPPIYGYT
TRBV7-9	TRBJ1-6	11	ASRPEGASPLH
TRBV28	TRBJ2-5	11	ASTSRGFETQY
TRBV5-1	TRBJ2-5	13	ASSLGAAGGGTQY
TRBV12-5	TRBJ2-3	12	ASGLDRDPDTQY
TRBV5-1	TRBJ2-3	14	ASSLTSGGAANTQY
TRBV19	TRBJ1-6	12	ASSRTGQNSPLH
TRBV5-1	TRBJ1-1	12	ASSSNRVSTEAF
TRBV5-5	TRBJ1-5	12	ASSLEQGREPQH
TRBV27	TRBJ1-5	12	ASSPITRDQPQH
TRBV6-6	TRBJ1-2	11	ASSPDPGGGYT
TRBV27	TRBJ2-2	13	ASSLYSSNTGELF
TRBV28	TRBJ1-1	12	ASSPQALNTEAF
TRBV5-8	TRBJ2-1	13	ASSWWTSGGNEQF